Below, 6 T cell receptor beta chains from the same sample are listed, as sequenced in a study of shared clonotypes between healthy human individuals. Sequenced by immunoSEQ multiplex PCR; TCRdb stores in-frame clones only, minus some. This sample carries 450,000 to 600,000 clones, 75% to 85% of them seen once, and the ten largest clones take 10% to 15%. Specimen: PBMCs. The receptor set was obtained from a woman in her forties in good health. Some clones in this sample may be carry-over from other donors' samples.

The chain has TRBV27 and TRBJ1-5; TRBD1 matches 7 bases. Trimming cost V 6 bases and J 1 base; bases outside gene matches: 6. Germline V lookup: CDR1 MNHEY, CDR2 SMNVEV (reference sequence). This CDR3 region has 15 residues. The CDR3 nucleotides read TGTGCCAGCAGACAGGGGCTAATGAGCAATCAGCCCCAGCATTTT. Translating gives CASRQGLMSNQPQHF.

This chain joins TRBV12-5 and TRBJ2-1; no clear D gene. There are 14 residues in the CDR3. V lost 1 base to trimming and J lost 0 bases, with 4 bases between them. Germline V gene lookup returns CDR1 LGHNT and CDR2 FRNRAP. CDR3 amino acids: CASGLDSSYNEQFF. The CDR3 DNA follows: TGTGCTAGTGGTTTGGACAGCTCCTACAATGAGCAGTTCTTC. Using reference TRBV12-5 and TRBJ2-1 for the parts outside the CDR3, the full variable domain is DARVTQTPRHKVTEMGQEVTMRCQPILGHNTVFWYRQTMMQGLELLAYFRNRAPLDDSGMPKDRFSAEMPDATLATLKIQPSEPRDSAVYFCASGLDSSYNEQFFGPGTRLTVL.

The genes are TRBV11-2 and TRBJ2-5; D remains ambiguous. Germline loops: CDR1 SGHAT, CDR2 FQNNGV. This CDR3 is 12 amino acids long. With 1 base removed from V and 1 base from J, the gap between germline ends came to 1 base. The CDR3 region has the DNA TGTGCCAGCAGCTTAGGCCAAGAGACCCAGTACTTC. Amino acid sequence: CASSLGQETQYF.

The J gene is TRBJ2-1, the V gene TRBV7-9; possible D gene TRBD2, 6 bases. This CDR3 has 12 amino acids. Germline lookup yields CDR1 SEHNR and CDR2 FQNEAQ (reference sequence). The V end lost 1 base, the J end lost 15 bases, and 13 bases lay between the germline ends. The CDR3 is CASSLGGTGAFF. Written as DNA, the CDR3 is TGTGCCAGCAGCTTAGGCGGGACTGGGGCGTTCTTC.

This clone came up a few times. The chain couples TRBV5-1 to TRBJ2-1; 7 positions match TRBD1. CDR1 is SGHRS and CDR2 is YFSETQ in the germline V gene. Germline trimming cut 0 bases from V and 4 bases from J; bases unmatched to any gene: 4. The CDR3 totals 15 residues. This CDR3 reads CASSLGGQMYNEQFF. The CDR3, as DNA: TGCGCCAGCAGCTTGGGGGGACAGATGTACAATGAGCAGTTCTTC.

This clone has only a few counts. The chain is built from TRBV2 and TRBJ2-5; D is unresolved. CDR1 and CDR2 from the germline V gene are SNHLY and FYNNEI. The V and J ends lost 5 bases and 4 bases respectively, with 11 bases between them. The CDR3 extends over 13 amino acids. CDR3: CASSSEGPETQYF. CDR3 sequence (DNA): TGTGCCAGCAGTTCCGAAGGACCAGAGACCCAGTACTTC.